A selection of T cell receptor beta chains follows, all from one sample in a study of blood T cells in healthy people across ages. Each CDR3 protein gets one entry after TCRdb re-called the 5' RACE reads with MiXCR. The repertoire holds under 1 million distinct CDR3 sequences, around 43% seen once, with nearly 20% in the top ten. The sequencing input was blood. The receptors were gathered from a man aged 55 to 69 in good health. The CDR3 runs from the conserved cysteine through the conserved F or W. The D gene is left open where the match is weak. Clone size is given for some rows only: seen once, a few or many times, or a class if the clone is expanded.

TRBJ2-3 few TRBV2 TRBD2 TGTGCCAGGGGACTAGGTGACGATACGCAGTATTTT CARGLGDDTQYF
TRBJ2-5 many TRBV29-1 TRBD2 TGCAGCGTAAGCGGGGGCCTTCAAGAGACCCAGTACTTC CSVSGGLQETQYF
TRBJ2-3 NA TRBV9 NA TGTGCCAGCAGCGTAGGGCTAGGAGAAGATACGCAGTATTTT CASSVGLGEDTQYF
TRBJ2-5 many TRBV4-1 TRBD2 TGCGCCAGCAGCCAAGAATCGGGGGGGCGCGAGACCCAGTACTTC CASSQESGGRETQYF
TRBJ2-7 few TRBV7-2 NA TGTGCCAGCAGCTTAAATCCCCCAGGGAGCTCCTACGAGCAGTACTTC CASSLNPPGSSYEQYF
TRBJ2-7 NA TRBV7-9 NA TGTGCCAGCAGCCACCGCGGGAACCCCTACGAGCAGTACTTC CASSHRGNPYEQYF
TRBJ2-5 few TRBV20-1 NA TGCAGTGCCCCAGACCCAGTAACCCAGTACTTC CSAPDPVTQYF
TRBJ1-5 few TRBV5-6 NA TGTGCCAGCAGCTTTGCAGGGAGTGGCAATCAGCCCCAGCATTTT CASSFAGSGNQPQHF
TRBJ2-1 few TRBV4-1 TRBD2 TGCGCCAGCAGCCAAGATCGCGGGACTAGCTACAATGAGCAGTTCTTC CASSQDRGTSYNEQFF
TRBJ1-1 NA TRBV7-2 NA TGTGCCAGCAGCTTAGCGGGGAGACAGAGGGAAGCTTTCTTT CASSLAGRQREAFF
TRBJ1-2 NA TRBV12-3/TRBV12-4 NA TGTGCCAGCAGTCCAGGGACGGTCGGCGGAGGCTACACCTTC CASSPGTVGGGYTF
TRBJ1-2 NA TRBV28 NA TGTGCCAACAGTTCGATCGTGGGCTATGGCTACACCTTC CANSSIVGYGYTF
TRBJ2-7 many TRBV5-1 NA TGCGCCAGCAGACTTGGTGACGAGCAGTACTTC CASRLGDEQYF
TRBJ2-5 NA TRBV9 TRBD1 TGTGCCAGCAGCGTCAATGGACAGGGCTCGGAGACCCAGTACTTC CASSVNGQGSETQYF
TRBJ1-2 NA TRBV4-3 NA TGCGCCAGCAGCCAACCTCTTGACAGGAATGGCTACACCTTC CASSQPLDRNGYTF
TRBJ1-4 NA TRBV6-5 NA TGTGCCAGCAGCCCCTCGGCAGGGATTGAAAAACTGTTTTTT CASSPSAGIEKLFF
TRBJ2-4 NA TRBV2 TRBD1 TGTGCCAGCGGGGGACAGGGCAGATCAATAGCCAAAAACATTCAGTACTTC CASGGQGRSIAKNIQYF
TRBJ2-5 few TRBV11-1 NA TGTGCCAGCCGTCGCGGGACAGAAGAGACCCAGTACTTC CASRRGTEETQYF
TRBJ2-5 few TRBV7-2 NA TGTGCCAGCAGCTTAATGGCGCAAGAGACCCAGTACTTC CASSLMAQETQYF
TRBJ2-7 NA TRBV5-1 TRBD2 TGCGCCAGCAGCTTACTAGCGGTCAGGAGCTCCTACGAGCAGTACTTC CASSLLAVRSSYEQYF
TRBJ2-4 few TRBV12-3/TRBV12-4 NA TGTGCCAGCAGTCCTTCAGGGGAGGCGGCCAAAAACATTCAGTACTTC CASSPSGEAAKNIQYF
TRBJ2-3 NA TRBV6-2/TRBV6-3 TRBD2 TGTGCCAGCAGTTCTCCGACTAGCGCGGGCACAGATACGCAGTATTTT CASSSPTSAGTDTQYF
TRBJ2-7 few TRBV28 NA TGTGCCAGCAGTTTATCCTCCGGGACATCCATCTCCTACGAGCAGTACTTC CASSLSSGTSISYEQYF
TRBJ1-6 once TRBV6-5 NA TGTGCCAGCAGATCGCAGGCGCGTAATTCACCCCTCCACTTT CASRSQARNSPLHF
TRBJ2-5 NA TRBV10-1 NA TGCGCCAGCAGTGTATCCCAGGGAGGTGGAGAGACCCAGTACTTC CASSVSQGGGETQYF